Below, 21 T cell receptor beta chains from the same sample are listed, as sequenced in a study of molecular identifiers for immune sequencing clone quantification (dated by TCRdb to between 2018 and 2020). Libraries were made using PCR. TCRdb records NextSeq 500 as the sequencer. Starting from the raw public reads, TCRdb applied fastp trimming at Q25, assembled clones with MiXCR and retained in-frame beta chains. All rows with the same CDR3 protein become a single entry with the most common DNA and genes. Present in this sample are about 500,000 distinct CDR3 sequences, around 23% of which were seen just once. 0.7% to 0.9% of the sample is in the top ten clones. Input material: naive CD8+ T cells from blood, with Jurkat cell RNA spiked in. The cell subset or site label of this sample denotes: FACS-sorted CD8+CD4-CCR7+CD45RA+ naive T cells. All receptors derive from a human donor in good health. Some libraries in this study had Jurkat cell RNA spiked in.

This clonotype showed up just a few times. V gene TRBV30 combines with J gene TRBJ2-5, with 10 bases aligning to TRBD1. The CDR3 totals 14 residues. The V and J ends lost 5 bases and 5 bases, in that order; junction bases with no gene match: 8. Germline CDR1 and CDR2: GTSNPN and SVGIG (reference sequence). The CDR3 spells CAWGLGQGEETQYF. In DNA, the CDR3 is TGTGCCTGGGGATTAGGACAGGGGGAGGAGACCCAGTACTTC.

Notes on this clonotype: One junction end disagrees with the germline gene, perhaps due to a read error. The rearrangement links TRBV7-2 to TRBJ2-1; D remains ambiguous. The CDR3 has 17 residues. CDR1 and CDR2 from the germline V gene are SGHTA and FQGNSA. The CDR3 here is CGSSLRAVLDSYNEQFF. The CDR3 nucleotides are TGTGGCAGCAGCTTAAGGGCCGTTCTCGATTCCTACAATGAGCAGTTCTTC.

This clonotype was detected only a few times. V usage is TRBV6-1 and J usage is TRBJ2-5; TRBD2 aligns across 10 bases. Unmatched junction bases numbered 18, after V lost 2 bases and J lost 3 bases. Germline V gives CDR1 MNHNS, CDR2 SASEGT. The CDR3 is made up of 20 amino acids. CDR3 nucleotide sequence: TGTGCCAGCAGTGAATTTCTGGGGCTAGCGGGGGCCGGTTCCGAAGAGACCCAGTACTTC. Its protein is CASSEFLGLAGAGSEETQYF.

This clonotype was seen a few times. This rearrangement joins TRBV28 to TRBJ2-1, with TRBD2 identical over 9 bases. Germline trimming cut 2 bases from V and 7 bases from J; bases unmatched to any gene: 9. The CDR3 is made up of 16 amino acids. In germline, CDR1 is MDHEN, CDR2 SYDVKM. CDR3 nucleotide sequence: TGTGCCAGCAGTTTAAGGGGGGGGACTAGCAGGAATGAGCAGTTCTTC. Protein sequence: CASSLRGGTSRNEQFF.

Notes on this clonotype: A read error may explain this, as a much larger clone is one base away. The chain joins TRBV5-1 to TRBJ2-5; 10 positions match TRBD2. This CDR3 comprises 16 residues. Germline V CDR1 and CDR2: SGHRS, YFSETQ. CDR3 sequence reads: CASSFSKTSGEEPQYF. The CDR3 DNA reads TGCGCCAGCAGCTTCTCAAAAACTAGCGGGGAAGAGCCCCAGTACTTC. Full variable domain (missing parts from reference TRBV5-1 and TRBJ2-5): KAGVTQTPRYLIKTRGQQVTLSCSPISGHRSVSWYQQTPGQGLQFLFEYFSETQRNKGNFPGRFSGRQFSNSRSEMNVSTLELGDSALYLCASSFSKTSGEEPQYFGPGTRLLVL.

This chain connects TRBV6-2 or TRBV6-3 to TRBJ1-6; D unclear. Trimming stripped 8 bases from V and 0 bases from J, with 20 bases between. The V gene's germline CDR1 is MNHEY and CDR2 SVGEGT. The CDR3 loop spans 18 amino acids. The CDR3 here is CASGFGDLRTSYNSPLHF. The CDR3 DNA follows: TGTGCCAGCGGTTTTGGGGATCTACGGACCTCCTATAATTCACCCCTCCACTTT.

This clonotype was seen a few times. The chain employs TRBV30 and TRBJ2-1; D possibly corresponds to TRBD2 (5 bases). Trimming pared 0 bases from V and 3 bases from J, leaving 9 bases between. The CDR3 runs 14 residues. Germline assignment: CDR1 GTSNPN and CDR2 SVGIG (reference sequence). Here the CDR3 reads CAWSVSGYYNEQFF. For the CDR3, the DNA is TGTGCCTGGAGTGTGAGCGGATACTACAATGAGCAGTTCTTC.

Worth noting for this clonotype: The germline gene is not matched at one end of the junction; a read error may be the cause. The rearrangement joins TRBV7-9 to TRBJ2-3, with a possible D match to TRBD2 (5 bases). In germline, CDR1 is SEHNR, CDR2 FQNEAQ (reference sequence). The CDR3 has 14 amino acids. Written as DNA, the CDR3 is TGTGCCAGCAACTCGGACTGGAGCACAAATACGCAGTATTTT. Protein product: CASNSDWSTNTQYF. Using reference TRBV7-9 and TRBJ2-3 for the parts outside the CDR3, the full variable domain is DTGVSQNPRHKITKRGQNVTFRCDPISEHNRLYWYRQTLGQGPEFLTYFQNEAQLEKSRLLSDRFSAERPKGSFSTLEIQRTEQGDSAMYLCASNSDWSTNTQYFGPGTRLTVL.

This clonotype was observed at least ten times. The chain couples TRBV29-1 to TRBJ2-5; 9 bases align to TRBD1. Trimming removed 0 bases from V and 3 bases from J; junction bases left unmatched: 8. From germline, CDR1 is SQVTM and CDR2 ANQGSEA. CDR3 size: 16 residues. As DNA, the CDR3 is TGCAGCGTTGAAGATCTTAGGGGACAGGGAAAAGAGACCCAGTACTTC. Residues: CSVEDLRGQGKETQYF.

About this clonotype: A read error may explain this, as a much larger clone is one base away. The rearrangement joins TRBV6-2 or TRBV6-3 to TRBJ2-3; D is possibly TRBD1 (5 bases). V gave up 4 bases and J gave up 2 bases, with 10 bases separating them. CDR3 size: 14 residues. Looked up from germline, CDR1 is MNHEY and CDR2 is SVGEGT. CDR3 in DNA: TGTGCCAGCAGTTCGGACACCATCACAGATACGCAGTATTTT. Translation gives CASSSDTITDTQYF.

This clonotype was recorded at least ten times. This chain connects TRBV5-4 to TRBJ2-7, with D perhaps matching TRBD1 or TRBD2 (5 bases each). Between the trimmed V and J ends, which lost 5 bases and 0 bases, there was a span of 12 bases. The length of the CDR3 is 14 residues. Germline assignment: CDR1 SGHNT and CDR2 YYREEE (reference sequence). This chain's CDR3 is CASRGSGTSYEQYF. The CDR3 DNA is TGTGCCAGCAGGGGGTCGGGGACCTCCTACGAGCAGTACTTC.

This clonotype was observed many times. The chain joins TRBV29-1 to TRBJ2-1; maybe TRBD1 (6 bases). V was shortened by 2 bases and J by 6 bases, with 8 bases between the two germline ends. From germline, CDR1 is SQVTM and CDR2 ANQGSEA. This CDR3 region has 12 residues. CDR3 loop: CSVELGGNEQFF. CDR3 DNA: TGCAGCGTTGAACTAGGGGGCAATGAGCAGTTCTTC.

V gene TRBV20-1 combines with J gene TRBJ2-1; D might be TRBD2 (6 bases). Trimming took 4 bases from V and 9 from J, leaving 13 bases between them. This CDR3 is 12 amino acids long. In germline, CDR1 is DFQATT, CDR2 SNEGSKA (reference sequence). CDR3 nucleotide sequence: TGCAGTGCTAAAATCGGGGGTAGTGAGCAGTTCTTC. Translation gives CSAKIGGSEQFF.

This clonotype was seen ten or more times. The chain recombines TRBV12-3 or TRBV12-4 with TRBJ2-3; D might be TRBD2 (5 bases). This CDR3 is built from 13 residues. With 5 bases removed from V and 11 bases from J, the gap between germline ends came to 17 bases. The CDR3 DNA sequence: TGTGCCAGCAGTGGCCATGTAGGAGGAGTGCAGTATTTT. Amino acid sequence: CASSGHVGGVQYF.

This clonotype appeared many times. The genes are TRBV5-6 and TRBJ1-1; D ambiguous. The CDR3 covers 14 residues. Trimming shortened V by 5 bases and J by 5 bases, and 16 bases separated the two germline ends. Germline CDR1 and CDR2: SGHDT and YYEEEE. The CDR3 is CASSPKGSGTEAFF. In DNA, the CDR3 is TGTGCCAGCAGTCCCAAGGGCTCGGGAACTGAAGCTTTCTTT.

This clonotype was recorded at least ten times. The rearrangement links TRBV7-6 to TRBJ1-1, with 8 bases aligning to TRBD1. The CDR3 is made up of 14 amino acids. Germline lookup yields CDR1 SGHVS and CDR2 FNYEAQ. With 2 bases clipped from V and 5 bases from J, the junction kept 4 bases outside the gene matches. The CDR3 coding sequence is TGTGCCAGCAGCTTACGGACAGGGAGTACTGAAGCTTTCTTT. Residues: CASSLRTGSTEAFF.

This clonotype was counted many times. The CDR3 bases are TGTGCCAGCAGCGTAGCTTCTCAGGAGGGCACCGGGGAGCTGTTTTTT. Amino acids: CASSVASQEGTGELFF. The chain links TRBV9 to TRBJ2-2; the D gene is possibly TRBD2 (6 bases). Germline V CDR1 and CDR2: SGDLS, YYNGEE. V was shortened by 0 bases and J by 4 bases, with 13 bases between the two germline ends. CDR3 length equals 16 residues.

This clonotype was seen ten or more times. The chain joins TRBV6-5 to TRBJ2-7; D might be TRBD2 (5 bases). From germline, CDR1 is MNHEY and CDR2 SVGAGI. The CDR3 has 14 amino acids. Trimming stripped 6 bases from V and 0 bases from J, with 12 bases between. The CDR3 region is CASRSSRSSYEQYF. The CDR3 DNA follows: TGTGCCAGCAGATCTAGCAGGAGCTCCTACGAGCAGTACTTC.

The chain is built from TRBV4-2 and TRBJ2-7, with D possibly matching TRBD1 (5 bases). Germline CDR1 is LGHNA and CDR2 is YNFKEQ. Between the trimmed V and J ends, which lost 4 bases and 5 bases, there was a span of 6 bases. The CDR3 has 11 amino acids. CDR3 sequence: CASSRGDEQYF. In nucleotides, the CDR3 is TGTGCCAGCAGCCGGGGCGACGAGCAGTACTTC.

The sample holds a few counts of this clonotype. The chain is built from TRBV6-1 and TRBJ2-1, with 10 bases that match TRBD2. CDR1 is MNHNS and CDR2 is SASEGT in the germline V gene. The length of the CDR3 is 17 residues. V trimming: 8 bases; J trimming: 0 bases; junction bases outside the gene matches: 10. DNA of the CDR3: TGTGCCAGCTACCGACTAGCGGGTCCGAGCTCCTACAATGAGCAGTTCTTC. Translating gives CASYRLAGPSSYNEQFF.

Points on this clonotype: A much larger clone lies one base from this, so it may be a read error. This sequence joins TRBV21-1 and TRBJ1-4. TRBV21-1 is a documented pseudogene. The length of the CDR3 is 10 residues. The CDR3 nucleotides read TGTGCCAACAGGAATGAAAACCTGTTTTTT. This translates into CANRNENLFF.